The sequence of this TCR beta chain was determined in a study of cytomegalovirus exposure and HLA in healthy donors (dated by TCRdb to 2016 to 2017). A note on the overall study: An earlier analysis of several hundred of the donors reported 250 to 350 Gb of sequence data and 117 million unique TCR beta sequences from about 180 million T cells. About 300 gigabases of sequencing data and approximately 92 million unique TCR sequences made up an early release that covered 500 to 650 HLA-typed donors. Of the roughly 400 genotyped donors, 75% to 85% were placed in the genetic ancestry cluster associated with self-reported Caucasian donors. The aim of the study was to test whether cataloging public T cell receptors could identify signatures of past pathogen exposure. Using immunosequencing, the study profiled T cell repertoires from about 620 subjects and related those repertoires to cytomegalovirus serostatus. A separate validation cohort of roughly 110 different subjects was used in addition to the roughly 700-subject first cohort. The study combined high-throughput TCR immunosequencing, statistical association of individual TCRs with disease status, and machine learning to predict cytomegalovirus infection status. A later analysis re-examined previously published TCR beta repertoires from more than 650 donors and added high-resolution HLA genotyping to investigate patterns of TCR occurrence. In the later analysis, no new phenotypic data were used to find candidate immune exposures; instead, reliance was placed on TCR beta sequences and their occurrence across donors. An earlier analysis of more than 450 of the donors used high-throughput TCR beta sequencing to judge whether each TCR beta V gene segment behaved as functional or pseudogenic. Donor age, sex, ethnicity and CMV serostatus were compiled together with the repertoire data. A later genetic analysis used genome-wide SNP genotypes for about 65% of the roughly 700 donors, treating that subset as a discovery cohort. All discovery cohort repertoires had been generated on a single sequencing platform. Class I and class II HLA loci were covered by the typing at four-digit resolution. Typing coverage differed by locus: A, B, C, DRB1 and DQB1 were typed in roughly 629-630 donors, DQA1 in about 500, DPA1 in 600 to 610, and DPB1 in approximately 450. Four to six DR-DQ haplotypes were handled as single units for association and clustering because linkage in the cohort was strong. On average, roughly 250,000 unique TCR beta nucleotide sequences were sequenced per donor among 350 to 400 genotyped donors of the cohort, with roughly 18% of those sequences being non-productive.

The cohort consisted of some 730 healthy bone marrow donors. At the time of sampling, all cohort members were nominally healthy, though unrecorded immune exposures were likely present. The donor was CMV seropositive and was included in the group of 250 to 350 seropositive cohort members. Each donor provided a peripheral blood sample, and peripheral blood mononuclear cells were used for TCR beta sequencing. Genomic DNA extraction from the blood cell samples was performed with the Qiagen DNeasy Blood Extraction Kit. Concerning this clone itself: Its antigen is unknown. There are no base qualities to consult, and no much larger clone falls within one base.

The library was made by the immunoSEQ multiplex PCR assay. For the multiplex PCR, a mixture combining 60 forward primers for TCR Vbeta segments and 13 reverse primers for TCR Jbeta segments was used. The CDR3 region of rearranged TCR beta genes was amplified from genomic DNA by a multiplex PCR assay. On the Illumina HiSeq System, the amplified TCR beta libraries were sequenced as 87-base-pair reads. The original methods were these. A later analysis tallied 80 million to 95 million unique TCR beta chains across the 600 to 700 repertoires, and approximately 11 million of those chains were shared by two or more donors. Raw reads were error-corrected and collapsed into unique sequences by a nearest-neighbor algorithm in which closely related sequences were merged to remove PCR and sequencing errors. To assign V, D and J gene segments, CDR3 sequences were aligned to IMGT reference sequences. For a sequence to be retained, a match of at least six nucleotides to both a V gene segment and a J gene segment was required. Rearrangements were classified as productive when the CDR3 lacked stop codons and remained in frame with V and J, and all other rearrangements were classified as non-productive. CDR3 was defined according to IMGT convention as the region running from the second conserved V-encoded cysteine to the conserved J-encoded phenylalanine. The earlier analysis of about 590 of the donors excluded sequences that lacked an unambiguous match to a single V gene segment. In an earlier analysis of a few hundred of the donors, V segments were called functional above 56.7% productive rearrangements and were called segregating when the between-donor standard deviation exceeded 5%. To diagnose cytomegalovirus status from the catalog of TCR beta chain sequences, a statistical classification framework was built. In a later analysis, TCR nucleotide sequences were compared against IMGT/GENE-DB human TR gene sequences so that V and J genes could be assigned. The TCRdist pipeline was used in a later analysis to assign CDR3 sequences and most-parsimonious VDJ recombination scenarios. In a later analysis, each TCR beta chain was defined by its CDR3 amino acid sequence together with its V-gene family, and reads lacking a unique V-gene family were excluded. A later analysis removed 600 or so highly shared, low-generation-probability nucleotide sequences to deal with suspected cross-contamination and a sequencing artifact. In a later analysis, a clonal expansion index was calculated for each public chain from normalized within-repertoire ranks of inferred template counts. In a later analysis, generation probabilities were computed with a VDJ recombination model fitted to out-of-frame rearrangements, and the resulting probabilities were checked against IGoR. In a later analysis, TCR-TCR, TCR-HLA and TCR-CMV co-occurrence was scored with hypergeometric tests, and a repertoire-size bias correction was applied to TCR pairs. False discovery rates were estimated in a later analysis by permuting HLA or CMV assignments 20 times. In a later analysis, co-occurring TCRs were grouped with DBSCAN, and TCRdist sequence similarity was added when clustering was performed within HLA-allele-positive subsets. For co-occurrence clustering, repertoires with fewer than 30,000 or more than 120,000 public chains were excluded, along with several repertoires with anomalous nucleotide sharing. The immuneACCESS repertoire file appears here via TCRdb, limited to in-frame rearrangements. These files lack a portion of the clones; in checked studies, under half of the deficit traces to unresolved V genes, and the cause of the others is not known. That table gives V, J and clone size, and the DNA gave D and trimming. This sample gives 100,000 to 150,000 clones in total; more than 65% of them show up just once. The ten largest clones add up to 3% of the sample.

General conclusions and limits of the study: According to a later analysis, TCR association rates differed among HLA loci, with DRB1 alleles showing the most associated TCRs and HLA-C alleles showing the fewest. Correlated functional status among segregating V segments might reflect linkage disequilibrium, but an unknown experimental factor could not be ruled out. The authors suggested that the approach could potentially be generalized to other disease states and immunological phenotypes. In both the original and validation cohorts, the classifier was reported to diagnose cytomegalovirus status with high specificity and sensitivity. According to a later genetic analysis, donors in an Asian-associated ancestry cluster had fewer N-insertions in productive TCRs than the approximately 700-donor mean. In a later genetic analysis, a missense DCLRE1C variant was associated with V-gene and J-gene trimming of TCR beta chains, and the association was replicated in an independent cohort. Sequencing depth was assumed to be roughly uniform across donors in the presence/absence analyses, though that assumption may not hold. In vitro tests confirmed that a few of the cytomegalovirus-associated TCR beta chains recognize cytomegalovirus antigens. The earlier analysis of fewer than 750 of the donors excluded some 15 rarely observed V segments, including chromosome 9 orphons, because counts were too low. Immune exposure information for the cohort was limited to CMV serostatus. A cluster of highly shared sequence variants was judged likely to be a technical artifact of the sequencing pipeline. According to a later analysis, most CMV-associated TCR beta chains appeared to be HLA-restricted, and the HLA associations seemed to be driven largely by CMV exposure. At a false discovery rate of 0.05, a later analysis linked under 20,000 TCR beta sequences to specific HLA alleles. In the study, approximately 150 TCR beta chains were listed as associated with cytomegalovirus. An earlier analysis of 587 of the donors showed that most TCR beta V segments appeared in productive rearrangements either about 87% or about 30% of the time, which broadly matched IMGT annotations. HLA typing was unavailable for some donors at each locus, so association tests used only the typed subset. In a later analysis, several top co-occurrence clusters were reported to appear linked to parvovirus B19, influenza, CMV and Epstein-Barr virus. Only TCR beta chains were sequenced in this cohort, and the absence of alpha or paired-chain data limited detectable features. Compared with equally common non-associated chains, HLA-associated TCR beta chains in a later analysis were more clonally expanded and had lower generation probabilities. A further reported finding was that TCR beta sequences accurately predicted the HLA-A and HLA-B alleles for most subjects in the first cohort. When HLA alleles, especially DR and DQ, strongly co-occurred, TCR associations were difficult to assign to individual alleles. While some public TCRs were present in many individuals, most TCR sequences turned up only very rarely across donors.

The source of this sequence is a woman younger than 35 in good health and CMV-seropositive. The sequencing sample was made of PBMCs.

In nucleotides, the sequence is TGCGCCAGCAGCTTGGGAGACTCTTCAACTAATGAAAAACTGTTTTTT. Its translation reads: CASSLGDSSTNEKLFF. This sequence uses TRBV5-1 and TRBJ1-4, with the D gene not confidently named. From the cysteine through the phenylalanine, the CDR3 covers 16 amino acids. Only the CDR3 region is kept as DNA, spanning 48 bases read in frame from base 1. V is shortened by 0 bases, J by 0 bases, and the region joining them spans 9 bases. CDR1 and CDR2 are read off the germline V gene as SGHRS and YFSETQ.